Reported below is one T cell receptor (beta chain). Its antigen is currently unknown. The sample comes from a study of Ad26.COV2.S vaccination and SARS-CoV-2 variants. Findings and caveats of the study: Vaccine and placebo groups showed comparable non-spike TCR breadth.

The method was immunoSEQ multiplex PCR; TCRdb's version includes in-frame clones alone and lacks a portion of them. The sample holds about 350,000 clones, about 92% seen once. The length of the CDR3 is 12 residues. Germline V CDR1 and CDR2: SGHVS, FNYEAQ. Trimming took off 5 bases at V and 10 bases at J, with 12 bases between the two ends. This chain joins TRBV7-6 and TRBJ2-1; D ambiguous. This clonotype was obtained from a human donor who had recovered from COVID-19. Material: peripheral blood, obtained after recovery from COVID-19. CDR3 DNA sequence: TGTGCCAGCAGCCCCCAGATCGGCGAGCAGTTCTTC. It encodes CASSPQIGEQFF. The complete variable domain, with remaining parts taken from reference TRBV7-6 and TRBJ2-1, reads GAGVSQSPRYKVTKRGQDVALRCDPISGHVSLYWYRQALGQGPEFLTYFNYEAQQDKSGLPNDRFSAERPEGSISTLTIQRTEQRDSAMYRCASSPQIGEQFFGPGTRLTVL.